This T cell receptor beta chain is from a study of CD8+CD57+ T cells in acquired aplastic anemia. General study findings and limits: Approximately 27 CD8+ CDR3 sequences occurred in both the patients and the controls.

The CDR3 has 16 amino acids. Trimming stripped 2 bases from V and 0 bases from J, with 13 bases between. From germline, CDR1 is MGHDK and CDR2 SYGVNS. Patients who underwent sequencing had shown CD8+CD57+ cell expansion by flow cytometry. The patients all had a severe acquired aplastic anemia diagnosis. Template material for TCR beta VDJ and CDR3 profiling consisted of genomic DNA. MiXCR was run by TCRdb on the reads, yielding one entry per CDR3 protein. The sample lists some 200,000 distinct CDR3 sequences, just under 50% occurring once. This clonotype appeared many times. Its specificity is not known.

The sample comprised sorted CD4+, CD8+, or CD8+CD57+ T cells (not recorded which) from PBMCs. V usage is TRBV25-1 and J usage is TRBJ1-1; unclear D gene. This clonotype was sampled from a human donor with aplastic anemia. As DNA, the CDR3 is TGTGCCAGCAGTGAAGGATACGGCTCCATGAACACTGAAGCTTTCTTT. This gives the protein CASSEGYGSMNTEAFF.